The following is a T cell receptor beta chain sequence with its context. Its antigen is undetermined. The table came from immunoSEQ multiplex PCR; TCRdb's copy has only in-frame clones and leaves some out. The sample holds more than 95,000 clones, about nine tenths seen once. Germline V CDR1 and CDR2: ENHRY, SYGVKD. After removal of 8 bases from V and 1 base from J, the junction contained 10 bases not matched to a gene. CDR3 length equals 17 residues. This record comes from a study of T cell responses to AZD1222 COVID-19 vaccine. Study-wide results and caveats: CD4 TCRs covered the whole spike, strongest at regions 160-218 and 743-854. The study identified only five to seven AZD1222 recipients as seropositive at baseline. Epitopes outside B.1.351 and B.1.1.7 mutated regions reportedly drew nearly half of spike TCRs.

The clonotype originates from an adult in good health. The chain carries TRBV10-3 and TRBJ2-2; 10 bases are a match to TRBD2. The source material was peripheral blood, sampled on day 0 of AZD1222 vaccination. The CDR3 DNA is TGTGCCATCCGAGAAAGCGGGGGGGCTATGAACACCGGGGAGCTGTTTTTT. Protein: CAIRESGGAMNTGELFF.